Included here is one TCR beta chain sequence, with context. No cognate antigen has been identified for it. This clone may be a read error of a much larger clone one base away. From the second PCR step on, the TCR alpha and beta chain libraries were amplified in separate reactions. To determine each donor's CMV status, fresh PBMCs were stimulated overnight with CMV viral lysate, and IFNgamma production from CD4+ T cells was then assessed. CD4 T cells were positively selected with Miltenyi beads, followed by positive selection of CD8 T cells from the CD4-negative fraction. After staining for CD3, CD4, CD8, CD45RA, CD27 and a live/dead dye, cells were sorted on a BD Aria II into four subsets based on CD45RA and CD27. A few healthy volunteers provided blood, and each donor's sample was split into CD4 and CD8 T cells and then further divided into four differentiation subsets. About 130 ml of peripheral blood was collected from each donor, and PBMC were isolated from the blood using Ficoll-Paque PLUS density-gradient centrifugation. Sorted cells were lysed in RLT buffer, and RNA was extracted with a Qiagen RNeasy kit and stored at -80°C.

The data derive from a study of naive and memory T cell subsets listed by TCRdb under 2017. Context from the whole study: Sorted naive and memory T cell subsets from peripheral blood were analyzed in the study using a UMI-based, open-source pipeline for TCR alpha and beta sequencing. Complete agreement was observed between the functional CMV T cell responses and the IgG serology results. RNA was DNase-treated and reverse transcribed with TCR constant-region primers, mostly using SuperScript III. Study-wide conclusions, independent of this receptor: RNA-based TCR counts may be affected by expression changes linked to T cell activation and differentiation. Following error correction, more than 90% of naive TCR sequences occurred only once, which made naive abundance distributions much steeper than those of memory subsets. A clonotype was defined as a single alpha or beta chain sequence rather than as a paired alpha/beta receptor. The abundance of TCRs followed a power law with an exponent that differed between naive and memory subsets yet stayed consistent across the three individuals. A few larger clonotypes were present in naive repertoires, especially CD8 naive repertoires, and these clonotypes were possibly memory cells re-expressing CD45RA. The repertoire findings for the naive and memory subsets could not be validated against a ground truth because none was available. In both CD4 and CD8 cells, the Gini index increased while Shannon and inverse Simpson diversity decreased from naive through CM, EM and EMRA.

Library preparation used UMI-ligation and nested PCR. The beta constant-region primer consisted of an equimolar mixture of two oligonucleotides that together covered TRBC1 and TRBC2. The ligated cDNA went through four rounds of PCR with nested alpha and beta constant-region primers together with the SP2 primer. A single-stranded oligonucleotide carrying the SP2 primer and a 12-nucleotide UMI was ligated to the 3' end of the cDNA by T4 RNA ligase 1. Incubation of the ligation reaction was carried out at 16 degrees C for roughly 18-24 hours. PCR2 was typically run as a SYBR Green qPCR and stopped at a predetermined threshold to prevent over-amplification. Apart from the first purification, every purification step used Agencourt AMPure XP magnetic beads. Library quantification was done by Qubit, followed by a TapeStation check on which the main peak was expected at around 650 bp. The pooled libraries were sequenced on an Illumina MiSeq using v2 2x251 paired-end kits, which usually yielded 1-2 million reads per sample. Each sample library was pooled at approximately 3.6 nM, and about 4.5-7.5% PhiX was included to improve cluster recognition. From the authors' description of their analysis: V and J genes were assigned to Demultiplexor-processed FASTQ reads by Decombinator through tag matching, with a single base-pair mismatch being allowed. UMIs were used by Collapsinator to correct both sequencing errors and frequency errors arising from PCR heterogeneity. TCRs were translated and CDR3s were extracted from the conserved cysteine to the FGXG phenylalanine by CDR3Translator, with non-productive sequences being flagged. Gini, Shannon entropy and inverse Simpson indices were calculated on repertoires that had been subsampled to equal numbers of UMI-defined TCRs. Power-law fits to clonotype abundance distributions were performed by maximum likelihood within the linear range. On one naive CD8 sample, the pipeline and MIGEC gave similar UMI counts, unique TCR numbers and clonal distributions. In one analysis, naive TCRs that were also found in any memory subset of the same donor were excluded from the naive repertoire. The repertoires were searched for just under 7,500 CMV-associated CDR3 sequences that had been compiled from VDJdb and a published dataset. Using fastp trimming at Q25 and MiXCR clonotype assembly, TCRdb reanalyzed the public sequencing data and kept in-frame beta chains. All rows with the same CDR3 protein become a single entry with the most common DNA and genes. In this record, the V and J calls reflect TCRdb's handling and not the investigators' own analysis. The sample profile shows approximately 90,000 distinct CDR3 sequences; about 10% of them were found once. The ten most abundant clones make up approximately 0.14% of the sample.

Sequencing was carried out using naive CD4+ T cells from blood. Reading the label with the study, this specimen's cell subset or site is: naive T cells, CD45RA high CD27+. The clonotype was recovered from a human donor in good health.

At the DNA level, the sequence is TGTGCCAGCACCCACTCTGGAGATACGCAGTATTTT. Its translation reads: CASTHSGDTQYF. The rearrangement joined TRBV12-3 or TRBV12-4 to TRBJ2-3; the D gene cannot be resolved reliably. There are 12 amino acids in the CDR3, from cysteine to phenylalanine inclusive. The DNA shown is the 36-base CDR3, in frame from base 1. Trimming removed 7 bases from V and 5 bases from J, leaving 10 bases between the germline ends.